This TCR beta chain derives from a study of regulatory T cells in long-lasting Graves disease. Relying on iRepertoire HTBI primers and Arm-PCR of CDR3 regions, the team built TCR beta libraries. Each CDR3 protein is one row after TCRdb ran MiXCR on the multiplex PCR reads. The sample holds a few hundred thousand distinct CDR3 sequences, roughly 21% seen once. As for time point: persistent/refractory GD, antithyroid drugs over 5 years with positive TRAb. PBMCs provided the RNA from which the TCR library was made. The specimen was peripheral blood mononuclear cells (PBMCs), collected when the disease was refractory, from a patient treated with antithyroid drugs. The sequence was collected from a female donor with Graves disease.

The CDR3 here is CASSVVTGGETTGELFF. The CDR3 coding sequence is TGTGCCAGCAGCGTAGTGACAGGGGGCGAGACCACCGGGGAGCTGTTTTTT. V is TRBV9 and J is TRBJ2-2; the match to TRBD1 covers 10 bases. This CDR3 contains 17 residues. Germline V gives CDR1 SGDLS, CDR2 YYNGEE. The junction had 6 bases not matched to a gene; V was cut back by 0 bases and J by 4 bases.